These T cell receptor beta chains were read from a single sample in a study of response to subunit inactivated influenza vaccine. TCRdb recomputed calls from the RT-PCR reads with MiXCR, one row per CDR3 protein. In the table there are 450,000 to 500,000 distinct CDR3 sequences, roughly 9.8% of which are singletons. Sequencing was performed on PBMCs from blood, taken around seven weeks after vaccination. These receptors were taken from a man aged 50-60 years who received an inactivated influenza vaccine. CDR3s include the opening cysteine and the closing phenylalanine or tryptophan. D genes are given only for firm matches. Clone size is stated in some rows and not others, as once, few, many or a class when expanded.

d_call j_call v_call clone_size cdr3_aa cdr3_nt
. TRBJ2-7 TRBV7-2 many CASSLVYGDGEQYF TGTGCCAGCAGCTTAGTATACGGGGACGGCGAGCAGTACTTC
TRBD1 TRBJ2-4 TRBV29-1 few CSAWTGEAKNIQYF TGCAGCGCTTGGACAGGGGAGGCCAAAAACATTCAGTACTTC
TRBD2 TRBJ2-7 TRBV20-1 . CSARGVSGGAYEQYF TGCAGTGCTAGGGGTGTGAGCGGGGGGGCCTACGAGCAGTACTTC
. TRBJ1-1 TRBV12-3/TRBV12-4 many CASSLWGTEAFF TGTGCCAGCAGTTTATGGGGCACTGAAGCTTTCTTT
TRBD1 TRBJ2-2 TRBV7-3 few CASSLEGRGRTGELFF TGTGCCAGCAGCTTAGAAGGCAGGGGGCGGACCGGGGAGCTGTTTTTT
. TRBJ2-3 TRBV10-3 few CAISGRLGDTQYF TGTGCCATCAGTGGGCGGCTGGGAGATACGCAGTATTTT
TRBD1 TRBJ2-2 TRBV11-1 . CASSLRMTTGGSTGELFF TGTGCCAGCAGCCTACGGATGACTACAGGGGGAAGCACCGGGGAGCTGTTTTTT
. TRBJ2-5 TRBV5-5 many CASSSGTPKETQYF TGTGCCAGCAGCTCAGGGACTCCAAAAGAGACCCAGTACTTC
TRBD2 TRBJ2-5 TRBV7-2 . CASSLYPWPAGKETQYF TGTGCCAGCAGCTTGTACCCCTGGCCAGCGGGGAAAGAGACCCAGTACTTC
. TRBJ2-7 TRBV20-1 many CSAGGPLGYEQYF TGCAGTGCTGGGGGACCACTAGGCTACGAGCAGTACTTC
TRBD1 TRBJ1-2 TRBV6-2/TRBV6-3 . CASSYGTGPSGYTF TGTGCCAGCAGTTACGGGACAGGGCCGAGTGGCTACACCTTC
. TRBJ1-5 TRBV20-1 few CSASDNNQPQHF TGCAGTGCTAGCGACAACAATCAGCCCCAGCATTTT
TRBD2 TRBJ2-5 TRBV7-2 . CASSYRTSGRGTQYF TGTGCCAGCAGCTACCGTACTAGCGGGAGGGGGACCCAGTACTTC
. TRBJ2-1 TRBV18 . CASSPTGAAYNEQFF TGTGCCAGCTCACCGACGGGAGCAGCTTACAATGAGCAGTTCTTC
. TRBJ2-1 TRBV20-1 . CSAGLGSSSYNEQFF TGCAGTGCTGGCTTGGGCAGTTCTTCCTACAATGAGCAGTTCTTC
. TRBJ2-3 TRBV7-2 few CASSLKGGRTDTQYF TGTGCCAGCAGCTTAAAGGGCGGTCGCACAGATACGCAGTATTTT
. TRBJ2-7 TRBV6-2/TRBV6-3 . CASSSGSGYSYEQYF TGTGCCAGCAGTTCTGGTAGCGGATACTCCTACGAGCAGTACTTC
. TRBJ2-1 TRBV20-1 many CSARAEGDGEQFF TGCAGTGCTAGAGCGGAAGGGGATGGTGAGCAGTTCTTC
TRBD1 TRBJ2-5 TRBV29-1 many CSVERGRMETQYF TGCAGCGTTGAGAGGGGGCGCATGGAGACCCAGTACTTC
TRBD1 TRBJ2-4 TRBV5-6 . CASSSTVNRGTKNIQYF TGTGCCAGCAGCTCCACCGTCAACAGGGGGACCAAAAACATTCAGTACTTC
. TRBJ2-2 TRBV12-3/TRBV12-4 few CASTVGLGELFF TGTGCCAGCACCGTGGGACTCGGGGAGCTGTTTTTT
TRBD2 TRBJ2-3 TRBV13 many CASSLGGRSSTLAGGGGATDTQYF TGTGCCAGCAGCTTAGGAGGTCGGTCCTCAACACTAGCGGGAGGTGGTGGTGCTACAGATACGCAGTATTTT
TRBD1 TRBJ2-5 TRBV7-2 . CASSSALGQETQYF TGTGCCAGCAGCTCGGCCCTGGGACAGGAGACCCAGTACTTC
. TRBJ1-2 TRBV12-3/TRBV12-4 few CASTRDVQGYTF TGTGCCAGCACCCGGGACGTTCAAGGCTACACCTTC
. TRBJ2-7 TRBV18 . CASSPPSRPYEQYF TGTGCCAGCTCACCACCATCCAGGCCCTACGAGCAGTACTTC
. TRBJ2-3 TRBV19 . CASRKGGGTDTQYF TGTGCCAGTAGAAAGGGCGGAGGCACAGATACGCAGTATTTT
. TRBJ2-1 TRBV4-2 many CASSQDHVGGPRNEQFF TGTGCCAGCAGCCAAGATCACGTGGGGGGGCCTAGAAATGAGCAGTTCTTC
TRBD2 TRBJ2-3 TRBV9 few CASSPTSGGKDTQYF TGTGCCAGCAGCCCAACTAGCGGGGGCAAGGATACGCAGTATTTT
. TRBJ2-1 TRBV5-1 many CASSLGSAGYEQFF TGCGCCAGCAGCTTGGGATCGGCGGGATATGAGCAGTTCTTC
. TRBJ2-2 TRBV7-2 . CASSAVGTLSTGELFF TGTGCCAGCAGCGCCGTAGGGACTCTCTCCACCGGGGAGCTGTTTTTT
. TRBJ2-7 TRBV6-5 . CASSYQTDATSSYEQYF TGTGCCAGCAGTTACCAGACGGACGCAACTAGCTCCTACGAGCAGTACTTC
TRBD1 TRBJ1-2 TRBV7-3 . CASSPTQDRGYGYTF TGTGCCAGCAGCCCGACCCAGGACAGGGGGTATGGCTACACCTTC
. TRBJ2-2 TRBV7-2 many CASSPVLVAGELFF TGTGCCAGCAGCCCGGTATTGGTCGCCGGGGAGCTGTTTTTT
TRBD2 TRBJ2-1 TRBV20-1 . CSARDGTRRSSYNEQFF TGCAGTGCTAGAGATGGGACTAGGAGGAGCTCCTACAATGAGCAGTTCTTC
TRBD2 TRBJ2-1 TRBV12-3/TRBV12-4 many CASRLTSGGPYEQFF TGTGCCAGCAGGTTGACTAGCGGGGGGCCATATGAGCAGTTCTTC
. TRBJ1-1 TRBV12-3/TRBV12-4 few CASSLQRLNTEAFF TGTGCCAGCAGTTTACAGAGATTGAACACTGAAGCTTTCTTT
. TRBJ1-1 TRBV6-1 few CASSPSWSRVTEAFF TGTGCCAGCAGCCCCTCTTGGTCTAGGGTCACTGAAGCTTTCTTT
. TRBJ2-3 TRBV20-1 . CSARETGRVSTDTQYF TGCAGTGCTAGAGAAACCGGAAGGGTTAGCACAGATACGCAGTATTTT
TRBD1 TRBJ2-7 TRBV28 few CASSSRDRRLYEQYF TGTGCCAGCAGTTCCCGGGACAGGAGACTATACGAGCAGTACTTC
TRBD2 TRBJ2-1 TRBV20-1 many CSASLGLAVNEQFF TGCAGTGCTAGTTTGGGACTAGCGGTCAATGAGCAGTTCTTC
TRBD2 TRBJ2-1 TRBV15 few CATSGTSGDNEQFF TGTGCCACCAGTGGGACTAGCGGGGACAATGAGCAGTTCTTC
. TRBJ2-7 TRBV5-6 . CASSLNLLGPYEQYF TGTGCCAGCAGCTTAAACTTACTAGGACCTTACGAGCAGTACTTC
TRBD2 TRBJ2-2 TRBV11-1 few CASSLQAGTSGRDGELFF TGTGCCAGCAGCTTACAGGCCGGGACTAGCGGGAGAGACGGGGAGCTGTTTTTT
. TRBJ2-5 TRBV2 few CASSGLAGAETQYF TGTGCCAGCAGTGGCCTTGCAGGGGCAGAGACCCAGTACTTC
TRBD2 TRBJ2-3 TRBV7-6 . CASSFSSSGGAGTQYF TGTGCCAGCAGCTTTTCCTCTAGCGGGGGGGCTGGAACGCAGTATTTT
TRBD1 TRBJ2-7 TRBV7-2 many CASSPGQPYEQYF TGTGCCAGCAGTCCGGGACAGCCTTACGAGCAGTACTTC
TRBD1 TRBJ2-7 TRBV7-2 few CASSSGQAVYEQYF TGTGCCAGCAGCTCAGGACAGGCCGTCTACGAGCAGTACTTC
. TRBJ2-5 TRBV12-3/TRBV12-4 many CASSRSTESGTQYF TGTGCCAGCAGTCGGTCGACGGAGTCTGGGACCCAGTACTTC